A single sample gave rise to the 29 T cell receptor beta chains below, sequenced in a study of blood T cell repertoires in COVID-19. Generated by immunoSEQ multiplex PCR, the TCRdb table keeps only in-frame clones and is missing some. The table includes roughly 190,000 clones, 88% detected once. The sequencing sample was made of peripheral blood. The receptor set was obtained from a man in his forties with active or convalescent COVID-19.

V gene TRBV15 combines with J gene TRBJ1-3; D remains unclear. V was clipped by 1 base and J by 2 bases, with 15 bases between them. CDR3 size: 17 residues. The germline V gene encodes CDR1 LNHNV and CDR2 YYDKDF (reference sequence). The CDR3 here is CATSRVFGLTPGNTIYF. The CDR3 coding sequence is TGTGCCACCAGCAGAGTGTTTGGGCTGACGCCTGGAAACACCATATATTTT.

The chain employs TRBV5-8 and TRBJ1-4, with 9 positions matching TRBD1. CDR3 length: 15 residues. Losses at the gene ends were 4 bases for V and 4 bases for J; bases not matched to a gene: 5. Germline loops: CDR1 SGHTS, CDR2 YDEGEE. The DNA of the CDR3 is TGTGCCAGCAGCCCGGGACAGGGATTTAATGAAAAACTGTTTTTT. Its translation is CASSPGQGFNEKLFF.

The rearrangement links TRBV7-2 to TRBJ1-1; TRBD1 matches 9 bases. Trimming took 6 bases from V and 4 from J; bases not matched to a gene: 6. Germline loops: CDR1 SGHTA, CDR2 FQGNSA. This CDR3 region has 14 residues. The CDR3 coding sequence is TGTGCCAGCAGGAGGGACAGGGCTAGCACTGAAGCTTTCTTT. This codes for CASRRDRASTEAFF. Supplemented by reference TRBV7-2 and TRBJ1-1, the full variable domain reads GAGVSQSPSNKVTEKGKDVELRCDPISGHTALYWYRQSLGQGLEFLIYFQGNSAPDKSGLPSDRFSAERTGGSVSTLTIQRTQQEDSAVYLCASRRDRASTEAFFGQGTRLTVV.

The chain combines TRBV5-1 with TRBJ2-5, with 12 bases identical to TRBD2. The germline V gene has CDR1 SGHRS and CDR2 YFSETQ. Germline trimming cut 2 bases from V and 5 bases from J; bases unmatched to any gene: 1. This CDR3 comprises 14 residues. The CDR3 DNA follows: TGCGCCAGCAGCTTCGGACTAGCGGGGGAGACCCAGTACTTC. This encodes CASSFGLAGETQYF.

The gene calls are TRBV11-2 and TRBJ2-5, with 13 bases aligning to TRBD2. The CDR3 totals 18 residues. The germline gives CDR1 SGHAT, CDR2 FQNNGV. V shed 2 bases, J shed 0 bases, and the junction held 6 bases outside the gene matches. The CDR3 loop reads CASSLLTSGGLYQETQYF. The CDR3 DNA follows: TGTGCCAGCAGCTTATTGACTAGCGGGGGGCTATACCAAGAGACCCAGTACTTC.

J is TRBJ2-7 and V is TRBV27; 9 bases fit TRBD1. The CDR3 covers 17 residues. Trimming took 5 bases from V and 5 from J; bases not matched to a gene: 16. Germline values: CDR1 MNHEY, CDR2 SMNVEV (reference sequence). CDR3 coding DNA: TGTGCCAGCAGTCCCCGAAAGTTGACAGGGGGATACGACGAGCAGTACTTC. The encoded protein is CASSPRKLTGGYDEQYF.

Written as DNA, the CDR3 is TGTGCCAGCAGTCGACAGGGGGCAGGTGAAAAACTGTTTTTT. It translates to CASSRQGAGEKLFF. V and J are TRBV2 and TRBJ1-4; TRBD1 agrees at 10 bases. Germline V gene lookup returns CDR1 SNHLY and CDR2 FYNNEI. Trimming took 5 bases from V and 7 from J; bases not matched to a gene: 4. The length of the CDR3 is 14 residues.

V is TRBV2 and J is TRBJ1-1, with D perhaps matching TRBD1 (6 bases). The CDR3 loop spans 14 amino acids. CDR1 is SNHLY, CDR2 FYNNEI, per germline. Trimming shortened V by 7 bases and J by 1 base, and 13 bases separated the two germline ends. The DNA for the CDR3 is TGTGCCAGCACGCCCGGGGGGGCGAACACTGAAGCTTTCTTT. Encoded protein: CASTPGGANTEAFF.

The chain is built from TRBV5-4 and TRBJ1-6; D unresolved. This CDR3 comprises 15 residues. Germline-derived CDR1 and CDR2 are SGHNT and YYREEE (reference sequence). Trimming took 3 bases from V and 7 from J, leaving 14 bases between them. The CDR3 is CASSSDGLVNSPLHF. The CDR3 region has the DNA TGTGCCAGCAGCTCAGACGGGTTGGTCAATTCACCCCTCCACTTT. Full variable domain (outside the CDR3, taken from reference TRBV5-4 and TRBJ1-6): ETGVTQSPTHLIKTRGQQVTLRCSSQSGHNTVSWYQQALGQGPQFIFQYYREEENGRGNFPPRFSGLQFPNYSSELNVNALELDDSALYLCASSSDGLVNSPLHFGNGTRLTVT.

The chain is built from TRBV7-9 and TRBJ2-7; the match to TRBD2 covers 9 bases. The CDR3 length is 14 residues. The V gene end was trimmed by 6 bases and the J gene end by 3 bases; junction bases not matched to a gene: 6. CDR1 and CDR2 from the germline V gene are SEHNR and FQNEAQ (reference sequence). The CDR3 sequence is CASRPSGEVYEQYF. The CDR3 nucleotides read TGTGCCAGCAGACCTAGCGGGGAGGTCTACGAGCAGTACTTC. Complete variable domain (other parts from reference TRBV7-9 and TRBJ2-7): DTGVSQNPRHKITKRGQNVTFRCDPISEHNRLYWYRQTLGQGPEFLTYFQNEAQLEKSRLLSDRFSAERPKGSFSTLEIQRTEQGDSAMYLCASRPSGEVYEQYFGPGTRLTVT.

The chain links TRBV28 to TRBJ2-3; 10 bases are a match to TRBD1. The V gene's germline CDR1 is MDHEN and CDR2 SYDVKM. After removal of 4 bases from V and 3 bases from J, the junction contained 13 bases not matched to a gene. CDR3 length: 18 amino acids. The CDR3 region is CASSSYAPGQGYTDTQYF. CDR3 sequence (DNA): TGTGCCAGCAGTTCCTACGCTCCGGGACAGGGGTATACAGATACGCAGTATTTT.

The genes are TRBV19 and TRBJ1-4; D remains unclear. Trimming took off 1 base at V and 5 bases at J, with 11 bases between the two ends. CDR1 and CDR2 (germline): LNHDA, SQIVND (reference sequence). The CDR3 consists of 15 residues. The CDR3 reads CASSIGAKKNEKLFF. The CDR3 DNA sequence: TGTGCCAGTAGTATAGGGGCAAAGAAAAATGAAAAACTGTTTTTT.

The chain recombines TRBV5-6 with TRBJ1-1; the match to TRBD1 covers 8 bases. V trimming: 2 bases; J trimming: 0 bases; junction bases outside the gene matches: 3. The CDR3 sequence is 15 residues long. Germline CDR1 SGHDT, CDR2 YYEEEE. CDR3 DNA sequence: TGTGCCAGCAGCTTAGGACAGGGCATGAACACTGAAGCTTTCTTT. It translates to CASSLGQGMNTEAFF.

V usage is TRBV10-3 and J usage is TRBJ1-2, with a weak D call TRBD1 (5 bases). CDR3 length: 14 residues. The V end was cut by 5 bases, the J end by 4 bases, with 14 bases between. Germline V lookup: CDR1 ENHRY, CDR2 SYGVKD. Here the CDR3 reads CAISYSQGGYGYTF. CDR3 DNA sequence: TGTGCCATCAGTTACAGCCAGGGCGGCTATGGCTACACCTTC.

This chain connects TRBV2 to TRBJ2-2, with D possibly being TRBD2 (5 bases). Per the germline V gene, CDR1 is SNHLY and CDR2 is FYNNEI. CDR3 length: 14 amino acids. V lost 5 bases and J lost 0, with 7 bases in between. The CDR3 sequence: CASSLATNTGELFF. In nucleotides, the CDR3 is TGTGCCAGCAGTCTAGCTACGAACACCGGGGAGCTGTTTTTT.

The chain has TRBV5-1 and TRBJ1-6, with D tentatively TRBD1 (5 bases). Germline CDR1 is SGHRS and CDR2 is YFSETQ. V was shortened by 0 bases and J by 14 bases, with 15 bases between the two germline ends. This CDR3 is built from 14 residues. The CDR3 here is CASSLGDFLGALHF. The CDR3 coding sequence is TGCGCCAGCAGCTTGGGGGACTTCCTCGGGGCCCTCCACTTT.

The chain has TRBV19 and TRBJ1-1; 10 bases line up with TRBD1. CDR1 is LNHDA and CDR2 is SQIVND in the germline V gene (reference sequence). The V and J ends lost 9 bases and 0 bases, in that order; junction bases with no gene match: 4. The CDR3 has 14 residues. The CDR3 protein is CASRDRGMNTEAFF. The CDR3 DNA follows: TGTGCCAGCCGGGACAGGGGAATGAACACTGAAGCTTTCTTT.

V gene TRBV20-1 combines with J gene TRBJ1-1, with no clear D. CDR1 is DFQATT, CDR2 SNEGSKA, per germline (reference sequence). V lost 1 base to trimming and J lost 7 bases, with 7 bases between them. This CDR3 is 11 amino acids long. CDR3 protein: CSARGGSEAFF. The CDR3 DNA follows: TGCAGTGCTAGAGGCGGTAGTGAAGCTTTCTTT.

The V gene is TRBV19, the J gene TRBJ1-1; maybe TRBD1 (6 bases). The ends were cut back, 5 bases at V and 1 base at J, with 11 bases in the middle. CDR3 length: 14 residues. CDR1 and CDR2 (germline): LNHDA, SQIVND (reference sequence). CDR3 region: CASSGGQTNTEAFF. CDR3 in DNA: TGTGCCAGTAGTGGAGGACAGACGAACACTGAAGCTTTCTTT.

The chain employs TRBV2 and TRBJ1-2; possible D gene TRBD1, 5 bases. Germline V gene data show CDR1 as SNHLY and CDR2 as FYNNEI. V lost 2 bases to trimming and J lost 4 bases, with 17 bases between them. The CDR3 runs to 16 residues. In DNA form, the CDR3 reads TGTGCCAGCAGTGAAAACGTTGGGCAGGGAATCTATGGCTACACCTTC. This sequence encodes CASSENVGQGIYGYTF.

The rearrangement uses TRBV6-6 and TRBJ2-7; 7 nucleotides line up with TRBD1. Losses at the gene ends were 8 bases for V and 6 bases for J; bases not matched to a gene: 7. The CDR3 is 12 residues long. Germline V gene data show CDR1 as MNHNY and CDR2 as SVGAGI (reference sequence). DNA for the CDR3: TGTGCCAGCGGGACAGATATTATCGAGCAGTACTTC. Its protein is CASGTDIIEQYF.

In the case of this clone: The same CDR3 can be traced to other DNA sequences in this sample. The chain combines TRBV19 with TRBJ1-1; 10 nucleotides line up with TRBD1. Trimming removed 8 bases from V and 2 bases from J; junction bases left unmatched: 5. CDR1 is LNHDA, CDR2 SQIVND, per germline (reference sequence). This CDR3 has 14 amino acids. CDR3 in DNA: TGTGCCAGTTCTTGGACAGGGGGTAACACTGAAGCTTTCTTT. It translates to CASSWTGGNTEAFF.

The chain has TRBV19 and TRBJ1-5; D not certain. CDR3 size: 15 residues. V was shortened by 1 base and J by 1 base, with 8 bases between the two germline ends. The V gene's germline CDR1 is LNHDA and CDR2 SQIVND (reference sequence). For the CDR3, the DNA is TGTGCCAGTAGTATAGTTCCTCTGAGCAATCAGCCCCAGCATTTT. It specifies CASSIVPLSNQPQHF. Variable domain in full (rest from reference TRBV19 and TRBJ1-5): DGGITQSPKYLFRKEGQNVTLSCEQNLNHDAMYWYRQDPGQGLRLIYYSQIVNDFQKGDIAEGYSVSREKKESFPLTVTSAQKNPTAFYLCASSIVPLSNQPQHFGDGTRLSIL.

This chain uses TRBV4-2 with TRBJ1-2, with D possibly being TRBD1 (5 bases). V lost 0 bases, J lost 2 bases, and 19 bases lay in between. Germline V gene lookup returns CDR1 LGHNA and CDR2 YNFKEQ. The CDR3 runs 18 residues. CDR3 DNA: TGTGCCAGCAGCCAAGATCTTGTTGCCGCGACAGTAAACTATGGCTACACCTTC. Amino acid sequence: CASSQDLVAATVNYGYTF.

Here the CDR3 reads CASSISGQETQYF. CDR3 bases: TGTGCCAGTAGTATATCAGGACAAGAGACCCAGTACTTC. This rearrangement joins TRBV19 to TRBJ2-5; D call uncertain. The CDR3 runs 13 residues. CDR1 is LNHDA and CDR2 is SQIVND in the germline V gene (reference sequence). Between the trimmed V and J ends, which lost 2 bases and 2 bases, there was a span of 6 bases.

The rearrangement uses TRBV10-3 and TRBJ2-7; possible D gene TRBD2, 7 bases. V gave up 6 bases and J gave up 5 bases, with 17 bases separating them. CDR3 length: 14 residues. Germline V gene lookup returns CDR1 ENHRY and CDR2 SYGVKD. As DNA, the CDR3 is TGTGCCATCAGCAGAATGGGGGGGCATAACGAGCAGTACTTC. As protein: CAISRMGGHNEQYF.

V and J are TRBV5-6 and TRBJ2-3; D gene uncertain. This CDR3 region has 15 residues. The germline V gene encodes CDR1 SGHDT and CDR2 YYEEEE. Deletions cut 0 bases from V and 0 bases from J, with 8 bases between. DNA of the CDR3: TGTGCCAGCAGCTTGGTTGGCGGTAGCACAGATACGCAGTATTTT. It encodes CASSLVGGSTDTQYF.

The CDR3 loop is CASSYVGGQALLPQHF. The CDR3 nucleotides read TGTGCCAGCAGTTACGTGGGTGGACAGGCCTTGTTGCCCCAGCATTTT. The V and J genes are TRBV6-2 or TRBV6-3 and TRBJ1-5; TRBD1 aligns across 7 bases. CDR3 length equals 16 residues. Losses at the gene ends were 2 bases for V and 9 bases for J; bases not matched to a gene: 13. Germline V gene sequence: CDR1 MNHEY, CDR2 SVGEGT.

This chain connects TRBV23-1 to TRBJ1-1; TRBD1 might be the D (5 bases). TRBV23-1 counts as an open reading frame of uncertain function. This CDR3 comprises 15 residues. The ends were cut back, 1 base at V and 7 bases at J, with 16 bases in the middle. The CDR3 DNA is TGCGCCAGCAGTCAATTAGTTCAGAGGACACATGAAGCTTTCTTT. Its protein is CASSQLVQRTHEAFF.